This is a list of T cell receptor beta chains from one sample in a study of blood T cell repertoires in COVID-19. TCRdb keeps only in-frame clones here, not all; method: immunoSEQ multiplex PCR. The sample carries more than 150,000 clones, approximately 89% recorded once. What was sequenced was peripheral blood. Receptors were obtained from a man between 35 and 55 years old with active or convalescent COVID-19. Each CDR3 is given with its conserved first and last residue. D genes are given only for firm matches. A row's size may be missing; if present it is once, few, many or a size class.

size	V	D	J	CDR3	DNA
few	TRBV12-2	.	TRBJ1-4	CASRLSGTVGGF	TGTGCAAGTCGCTTATCTGGCACGGTCGGGGGATTT
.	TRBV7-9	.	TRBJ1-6	CASSPGGQSPLHF	TGTGCCAGCAGCCCGGGGGGGCAGTCACCCCTCCACTTT
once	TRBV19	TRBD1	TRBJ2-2	CASSLQTGRNTGELFF	TGTGCCAGTAGTCTTCAGACAGGGAGAAACACCGGGGAGCTGTTTTTT
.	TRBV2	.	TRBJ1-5	CANTGRGDQPQHF	TGTGCCAACACAGGACGGGGGGATCAGCCCCAGCATTTT
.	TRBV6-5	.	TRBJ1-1	CASSYSETGWNTEAFF	TGTGCCAGCAGTTACTCTGAGACAGGCTGGAACACTGAAGCTTTCTTT
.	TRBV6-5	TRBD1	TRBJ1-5	CASSYNPGQGDQPQHF	TGTGCCAGCAGTTATAACCCGGGACAGGGTGATCAGCCCCAGCATTTT
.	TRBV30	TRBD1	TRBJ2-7	CAWNLGQGARSEQYF	TGTGCCTGGAATCTGGGACAGGGGGCGAGGTCCGAGCAGTACTTC
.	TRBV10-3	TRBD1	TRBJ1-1	CAISGRRGLSRADTEAFF	TGTGCCATCAGTGGGAGGAGGGGGCTTTCTCGGGCGGACACTGAAGCTTTCTTT
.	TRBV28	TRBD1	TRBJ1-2	CASSDARGPSYGYTF	TGTGCCAGCAGTGATGCCAGGGGGCCAAGCTATGGCTACACCTTC
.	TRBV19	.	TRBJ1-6	CASSTPLAGDSPLHF	TGTGCCAGTAGTACCCCCCTGGCAGGGGACTCACCCCTCCACTTT
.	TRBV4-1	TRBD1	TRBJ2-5	CASSRGTGVQETQYF	TGCGCCAGCAGCCGAGGGACAGGGGTCCAAGAGACCCAGTACTTC
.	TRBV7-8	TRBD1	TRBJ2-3	CASSSTGASLDTQYF	TGTGCCAGCAGCTCGACAGGGGCCTCCCTAGATACGCAGTATTTT
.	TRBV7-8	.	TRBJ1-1	CASSLTNGMRAGVHRDTEAFF	TGTGCCAGCAGCTTAACTAACGGGATGAGGGCAGGGGTTCACAGGGACACTGAAGCTTTCTTT
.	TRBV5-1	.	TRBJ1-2	CASSHPGTGDYGYTF	TGCGCCAGCAGCCACCCCGGGACGGGGGACTATGGCTACACCTTC
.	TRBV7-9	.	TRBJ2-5	CASSLSKTQYF	TGTGCCAGCAGCCTGAGTAAGACCCAGTACTTC
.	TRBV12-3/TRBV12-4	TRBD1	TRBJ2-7	CASSPDRGRQYF	TGTGCCAGCAGCCCCGACAGGGGGAGGCAGTACTTC
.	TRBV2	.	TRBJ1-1	CASSEVGNPRAEAFF	TGTGCCAGCAGTGAGGTCGGCAATCCGAGGGCTGAAGCTTTCTTT
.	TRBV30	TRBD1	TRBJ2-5	CAWSVRGRETQYF	TGTGCCTGGAGTGTAAGGGGGCGGGAGACCCAGTACTTC
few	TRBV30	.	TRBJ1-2	CAWSVGGLGGYTF	TGTGCCTGGAGTGTTGGAGGGCTGGGAGGCTACACCTTC
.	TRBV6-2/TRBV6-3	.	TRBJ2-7	CASSPGQNYEQYF	TGTGCCAGCAGTCCGGGACAAAACTACGAGCAGTACTTC
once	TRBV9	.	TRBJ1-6	CASSVRDTWDSPLHF	TGTGCCAGCAGCGTGAGGGATACTTGGGATTCACCCCTCCACTTT
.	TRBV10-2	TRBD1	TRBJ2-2	CASSEPRDRVGTGELFF	TGCGCCAGCAGTGAGCCCCGGGACAGGGTAGGCACCGGGGAGCTGTTTTTT
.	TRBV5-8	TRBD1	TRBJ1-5	CASSSGQVRGPQHF	TGTGCCAGCAGTTCCGGACAGGTTCGCGGGCCCCAGCATTTT
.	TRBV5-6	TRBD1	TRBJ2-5	CASSSRGQETQYF	TGTGCCAGCAGCTCCAGGGGACAGGAGACCCAGTACTTC
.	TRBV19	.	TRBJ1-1	CASRTGRGTEAFF	TGTGCCAGTAGGACAGGTCGCGGCACTGAAGCTTTCTTT
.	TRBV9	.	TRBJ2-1	CASSVATGEQFF	TGTGCCAGCAGCGTAGCTACGGGTGAGCAGTTCTTC
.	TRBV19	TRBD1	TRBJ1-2	CASIRGQGGSGYTF	TGTGCCAGTATTCGCGGACAGGGAGGTAGTGGCTACACCTTC